The present TCR beta chain was sequenced within a study of cytomegalovirus exposure and HLA in healthy donors (dated by TCRdb to 2016 to 2017). About the study as a whole: An earlier analysis of approximately 600 of the donors reported 250 to 300 Gb of sequence data and more than 90 million unique TCR beta sequences from about 200 million T cells. Alongside the repertoire data, information on donor age, sex, ethnicity and CMV serostatus was compiled. To study patterns of TCR occurrence, a later analysis re-analyzed previously published TCR beta repertoires from 650 to 750 donors and added high-resolution HLA genotyping. Along with the 666-subject first cohort, a separate validation cohort of over a hundred different subjects was used. All discovery cohort repertoires had been generated using a single sequencing platform. Among roughly 400 genotyped donors of the cohort, an average of roughly 230,000 unique TCR beta nucleotide sequences was sequenced per donor, of which roughly 17% were non-productive. The study aimed to test whether cataloging public T cell receptors could reveal signatures of past pathogen exposure. Of the 300 to 500 genotyped donors, 75% to 85% were placed in the genetic ancestry cluster associated with self-reported Caucasian donors. An early release that covered about 640 HLA-typed donors contained approximately 300 gigabases of sequencing data and 70 million to 100 million unique TCR sequences. Rather than drawing on any new phenotypic data, the later analysis identified candidate immune exposures from TCR beta sequences and the way those sequences occurred across donors. To predict cytomegalovirus infection status, the study combined high-throughput TCR immunosequencing, statistical association of individual TCRs with disease status, and machine learning. In a later genetic analysis, genome-wide SNP genotypes for 398 of the 666 donors were used, and that subset was treated as a discovery cohort. Roughly five DR-DQ haplotypes were handled as single units for association and clustering, since linkage in the cohort was strong. To decide whether each TCR beta V gene segment behaved as functional or pseudogenic, an earlier analysis of some 580 of the donors relied on high-throughput TCR beta sequencing. The number of donors typed differed by locus, with 629-630 for A, B, C, DRB1 and DQB1, roughly 550 for DQA1, approximately 580 for DPA1, and 400 to 490 for DPB1. The study used immunosequencing to profile the T cell repertoires of approximately 630 subjects and linked those repertoires to cytomegalovirus serostatus. HLA typing covered class I and class II loci at four-digit resolution.

To note about this clone: Its cognate antigen has yet to be identified. The record has no base qualities; no much larger clone is one base away.

Results the study describes overall, beyond this receptor: In the study, about 150 TCR beta chains were listed as associated with cytomegalovirus. The authors suggested that the approach could potentially be generalized to other disease states and immunological phenotypes. Assigning TCR associations to individual alleles was difficult when HLA alleles, especially DR and DQ, strongly co-occurred. In a later analysis, several top co-occurrence clusters were reported to appear linked to parvovirus B19, influenza, CMV and Epstein-Barr virus. While some public TCRs were present in many individuals, most TCR sequences turned up only very rarely across donors. The classifier was reported to diagnose cytomegalovirus status with high specificity and sensitivity in both the original and validation cohorts. HLA typing was unavailable for some donors at each locus, so association tests used only the typed subset. Roughly uniform sequencing depth across donors was assumed in presence/absence analyses, although this assumption may not hold. An association between a missense DCLRE1C variant and V-gene and J-gene trimming of TCR beta chains was found in a later genetic analysis and replicated in an independent cohort. Because counts were too low, about 15 rarely observed V segments, including chromosome 9 orphons, were left out of the earlier analysis of some 640 of the donors. In vitro tests confirmed that three of the cytomegalovirus-associated TCR beta chains recognize cytomegalovirus antigens. A further reported finding was that TCR beta sequences accurately predicted the HLA-A and HLA-B alleles for most subjects in the first cohort. In a later analysis, TCR association rates were found to vary across HLA loci, with the most associated TCRs seen for DRB1 alleles and the fewest for HLA-C alleles. This cohort had only TCR beta chains sequenced, and the lack of alpha or paired-chain data limited which features could be detected. In a later analysis, HLA-associated TCR beta chains showed more clonal expansion and lower generation probabilities than non-associated chains that were equally common. A cluster of highly shared sequence variants was judged likely to represent a technical artifact of the sequencing pipeline. Correlated functional status among segregating V segments might reflect linkage disequilibrium, but an unknown experimental factor could not be ruled out. In an earlier analysis of 450 to 750 of the donors, most TCR beta V segments appeared in productive rearrangements about 87% or about 30% of the time, broadly matching IMGT annotations. At a false discovery rate of 0.05, a later analysis linked under 20,000 TCR beta sequences to specific HLA alleles. In a later analysis, most CMV-associated TCR beta chains were found to appear HLA-restricted, with HLA associations seemingly driven largely by CMV exposure. The 87-base-pair reads could not distinguish some IMGT-functional V segments, including TRBV6-2 and TRBV6-3, so those segments were excluded. The only immune exposure information available for the cohort was CMV serostatus. According to a later genetic analysis, donors in an Asian-associated ancestry cluster had fewer N-insertions in productive TCRs than the approximately 630-donor mean.

Unmatched junction bases come to 12, with V trimmed by 3 bases and J by 6 bases. Taken from the germline V gene, the CDR1 and CDR2 loops are MDHEN and SYDVKM. There are 16 amino acids in the CDR3, from cysteine to phenylalanine inclusive. CDR3 DNA is the only sequence kept; it has 48 bases, read in frame from the first base. Library generation was performed with the immunoSEQ multiplex PCR assay. For the multiplex PCR, a mixture combining 60 forward primers for TCR Vbeta segments and 13 reverse primers for TCR Jbeta segments was used. The CDR3 region of rearranged TCR beta genes was amplified from genomic DNA by a multiplex PCR assay. The amplified TCR beta libraries were sequenced on the Illumina HiSeq System as 87-base-pair reads. The source study handled its data this way. A later analysis counted some 74 million unique TCR beta chains across the 670 or so repertoires, and around 9.9 million of these chains were shared by at least two donors. A nearest-neighbor algorithm error-corrected the raw reads and collapsed the reads into unique sequences, merging closely related sequences to remove PCR and sequencing errors. Alignment of CDR3 sequences to IMGT reference sequences was used to assign V, D and J gene segments. For a sequence to be retained, at least a six-nucleotide match to both a V gene segment and a J gene segment was required. Rearrangements were classified as productive when the CDR3 lacked stop codons and remained in frame with V and J, and all other rearrangements were classified as non-productive. Following IMGT convention, CDR3 was defined as the stretch from the second conserved V-encoded cysteine up to the conserved J-encoded phenylalanine. The earlier analysis of 500 to 650 of the donors excluded any sequence lacking an unambiguous match to a single V gene segment. In an earlier analysis of 587 of the donors, a V segment was called functional when productive rearrangements were above 56.7%, and segregating when the standard deviation between donors exceeded 5%. To diagnose cytomegalovirus status from the catalog of TCR beta chain sequences, a statistical classification framework was built. In a later analysis, V and J genes were assigned by comparing TCR nucleotide sequences against IMGT/GENE-DB human TR gene sequences. In a later analysis, CDR3 sequences and most-parsimonious VDJ recombination scenarios were assigned using the TCRdist pipeline. In a later analysis, every TCR beta chain was defined by the combination of its CDR3 amino acid sequence and its V-gene family, and reads without a unique V-gene family were dropped. A later analysis removed 450 to 600 highly shared, low-generation-probability nucleotide sequences to deal with suspected cross-contamination and a sequencing artifact. A later analysis calculated a clonal expansion index for each public chain from normalized within-repertoire ranks of inferred template counts. A later analysis computed generation probabilities with a VDJ recombination model fitted to out-of-frame rearrangements, and checked the results against IGoR. In a later analysis, TCR-TCR, TCR-HLA and TCR-CMV co-occurrence was scored with hypergeometric tests, and a repertoire-size bias correction was applied to TCR pairs. In a later analysis, false discovery rates were estimated by permuting HLA or CMV assignments 20 times. In a later analysis, co-occurring TCRs were grouped using DBSCAN, and TCRdist sequence similarity was added for clustering within HLA-allele-positive subsets. Repertoires with fewer than 30,000 or more than 120,000 public chains, plus five repertoires with anomalous nucleotide sharing, were excluded from co-occurrence clustering. TCRdb took over this immuneACCESS table, retaining in-frame rearrangements with V and J assigned. Such tables are incomplete; in checked studies, under half of the missing clones stem from an unresolved V gene, and the remainder is unexplained. V and J calls and clone size are as listed in that table; D and trimming were resolved from the DNA. This sample is represented by almost 90,000 clones; 75% to 90% of them were singletons. The ten largest clones add up to around 7.4% of the sample.

In total, approximately 610 healthy bone marrow donors made up the cohort. All cohort members were sampled while nominally healthy, although unrecorded immune exposures were likely present. The donor was CMV seropositive and was included in the group of 250 to 350 seropositive cohort members. Each donor provided a peripheral blood sample, and peripheral blood mononuclear cells were used for TCR beta sequencing. The Qiagen DNeasy Blood Extraction Kit was used to extract genomic DNA from the blood cell samples. The sequence is built from TRBV28 and TRBJ2-5; TRBD2 agrees with 8 junctional bases. Source material: PBMCs. The sequence was collected from a man aged 35-49 years in good health and CMV-seropositive. This receptor has the CDR3 CASSFGLGGGQKTQYF. The DNA sequence is given as TGTGCCAGCAGTTTTGGGCTCGGGGGGGGTCAAAAGACCCAGTACTTC. The reference TRBV28 and TRBJ2-5 proteins fill in what lies around the CDR3, so the full variable domain reads DVKVTQSSRYLVKRTGEKVFLECVQDMDHENMFWYRQDPGLGLRLIYFSYDVKMKEKGDIPEGYSVSREKKERFSLILESASTNQTSMYLCASSFGLGGGQKTQYFGPGTRLLVL.